This T cell receptor beta chain was profiled in a study of shared clonotypes between healthy human individuals. The repertoire was sequenced with immunoSEQ multiplex PCR; TCRdb's copy has only in-frame clones and lacks some. The data hold roughly 2.4 million clones, with approximately 96% observed a single time. Whole-study findings and limits: Generation probabilities of non-shared clonotypes were lower (relative to those shared by all four donors). Memory subsets generally showed smaller estimated richness than naive subsets did.

Naive CD45RA+ and memory CD45RA-negative subsets were split from CD4+ cells. As concerns this clone: What it recognizes is unknown.

Germline values: CDR1 MNHNS, CDR2 SASEGT. CDR3 length: 15 residues. The ends lost 5 bases at V and 5 bases at J; junction bases unmatched: 5. This chain links TRBV6-1 with TRBJ2-2, with TRBD1 matching over 10 bases. The receptor was derived from a man aged 18 to 35 in good health. Sequencing input: naive CD4+ T cells sorted from blood. Subset described: CD45RA+ positively selected. The CDR3 region is CASSSRDRGTGELFF. The CDR3 DNA is TGTGCCAGCAGTTCAAGGGACAGGGGAACCGGGGAGCTGTTTTTT.